A selection of T cell receptor beta chains follows, all from one sample in a study of T cells after yellow fever vaccination. In TCRdb, the 5' RACE reads were re-called with MiXCR into one record per CDR3 protein. The table includes 140,000 to 150,000 distinct CDR3 sequences, about 6.2% detected once. The sample was CD4+ T cells sorted from PBMCs, taken 10 days after the yellow fever booster vaccination. All receptors come from a man younger than 45 who received the YFV17D yellow fever vaccine. Both conserved end residues are part of each CDR3. A D gene is named only where the DNA matches it firmly. For some rows the clone size is stated as once, few or many, or as a class when expanded; others skip it.

v_gene	abundance	d_gene	j_gene	CDR3aa	CDR3nt
TRBV4-1	few	-	TRBJ2-4	CASSQEVTGWKGVRAKNIQYF	TGCGCCAGCAGCCAAGAAGTAACAGGTTGGAAAGGTGTGAGGGCCAAAAACATTCAGTACTTC
TRBV4-1	many	-	TRBJ2-3	CASSQGRYGTDTQYF	TGCGCCAGCAGCCAAGGCAGATACGGGACAGATACGCAGTATTTT
TRBV29-1	many	TRBD1	TRBJ2-7	CSVGQEPYEQYF	TGCAGCGTAGGACAGGAGCCCTACGAGCAGTACTTC
TRBV6-5	many	TRBD1	TRBJ1-1	CASSYFDRGTEAFF	TGTGCCAGCAGTTACTTTGACAGGGGCACTGAAGCTTTCTTT
TRBV6-1	few	-	TRBJ2-1	CASSEATREEFF	TGTGCCAGCAGTGAAGCTACCCGAGAGGAGTTCTTC
TRBV27	many	-	TRBJ2-3	CASSVQARGTDTQYF	TGTGCCAGCAGTGTACAGGCCCGGGGCACAGATACGCAGTATTTT
TRBV20-1	many	TRBD2	TRBJ2-3	CSARTLAGASTDTQYF	TGCAGTGCTAGGACACTAGCGGGAGCTTCCACAGATACGCAGTATTTT
TRBV7-2	many	TRBD2	TRBJ2-1	CASSLKSGRGYNEQFF	TGTGCCAGCAGCTTAAAAAGCGGGAGGGGATACAATGAGCAGTTCTTC
TRBV7-2	few	TRBD1	TRBJ1-2	CASSRTGETSYGYTF	TGTGCCAGCAGCCGGACAGGGGAGACGAGCTATGGCTACACCTTC
TRBV7-3	many	TRBD1	TRBJ2-1	CASSLGTGWNEQFF	TGTGCCAGCAGCTTAGGGACAGGGTGGAATGAGCAGTTCTTC
TRBV19	few	TRBD1	TRBJ2-7	CASTRTGDSRSYEQYF	TGTGCCAGTACGAGGACAGGGGATTCTCGCTCCTACGAGCAGTACTTC
TRBV25-1	few	TRBD1	TRBJ1-5	CASSEQGAGLPQHF	TGTGCCAGCAGTGAGCAGGGGGCGGGCCTGCCCCAGCATTTT
TRBV20-1	many	TRBD2	TRBJ2-7	CSARKLAGVYEQYF	TGCAGTGCTAGGAAACTAGCGGGAGTATACGAGCAGTACTTC
TRBV5-1	many	TRBD2	TRBJ2-2	CASSSRPSGTVTGELFF	TGCGCCAGCAGCTCCCGGCCTAGCGGGACAGTGACCGGGGAGCTGTTTTTT
TRBV30	many	-	TRBJ2-7	CALSTSRVAEQYF	TGTGCCTTATCGACTAGTCGGGTTGCCGAGCAGTACTTC
TRBV10-3	-	-	TRBJ1-3	CAISESAAAGNTIYF	TGTGCCATCAGTGAGTCTGCAGCGGCTGGAAACACCATATATTTT
TRBV6-2/TRBV6-3	many	TRBD2	TRBJ2-3	CASSPGLAVSTDTQYF	TGTGCCAGCAGTCCAGGGCTAGCGGTCTCCACAGATACGCAGTATTTT
TRBV20-1	many	-	TRBJ2-1	CSARTRGGFEQFF	TGCAGTGCTAGGACTAGAGGCGGGTTTGAGCAGTTCTTC
TRBV29-1	many	TRBD2	TRBJ2-1	CSVVAWASGNNEQFF	TGCAGCGTTGTGGCTTGGGCTAGCGGGAACAATGAGCAGTTCTTC
TRBV6-1	many	-	TRBJ2-7	CASTRSGHSYEQYF	TGTGCCAGCACCCGCAGCGGGCACTCCTACGAGCAGTACTTC
TRBV20-1	few	-	TRBJ2-1	CSASSNNPFARGGNMAFF	TGCAGTGCTAGTAGTAATAACCCATTCGCCCGCGGTGGGAATATGGCGTTCTTC
TRBV5-4	-	-	TRBJ2-3	CASSAQGNTDTQYF	TGTGCCAGCAGCGCACAGGGAAACACAGATACGCAGTATTTT
TRBV5-1	many	-	TRBJ2-4	CASSLLGTVKNIQYF	TGCGCCAGCAGCTTGTTGGGCACGGTCAAAAACATTCAGTACTTC
TRBV7-9	many	TRBD2	TRBJ2-7	CASSFGTSSYEQYF	TGTGCCAGCAGCTTCGGGACTAGTTCCTACGAGCAGTACTTC
TRBV5-1	few	-	TRBJ1-4	CASSLMGATNEKLFF	TGCGCCAGCAGCTTAATGGGGGCAACTAATGAAAAACTGTTTTTT
TRBV18	many	-	TRBJ2-1	CASSPWSEVDEQFF	TGTGCCAGCTCACCGTGGTCCGAGGTAGATGAGCAGTTCTTC
TRBV12-3/TRBV12-4	many	-	TRBJ2-2	CASSRLVGGLGNTGELFF	TGTGCCAGCAGTCGACTTGTTGGAGGACTGGGAAACACCGGGGAGCTGTTTTTT
TRBV20-1	many	-	TRBJ2-1	CSAVRGRHNEQFF	TGCAGTGCCGTCCGGGGGAGGCACAATGAGCAGTTCTTC